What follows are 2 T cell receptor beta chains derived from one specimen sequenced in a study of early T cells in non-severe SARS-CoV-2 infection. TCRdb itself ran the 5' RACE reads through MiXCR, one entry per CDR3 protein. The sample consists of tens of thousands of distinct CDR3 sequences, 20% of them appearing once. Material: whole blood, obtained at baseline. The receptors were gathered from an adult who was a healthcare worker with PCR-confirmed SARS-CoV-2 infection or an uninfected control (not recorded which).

Written as DNA, the CDR3 is TGTGCCATCAGGTCCGACCGGGACAGGGATATACCCACCTTC. Translating it yields CAIRSDRDRDIPTF. The rearrangement links TRBV10-3 to TRBJ1-2, with TRBD1 matching 9 bases. V trimming: 6 bases; J trimming: 13 bases; junction bases outside the gene matches: 15. The germline CDR1 and CDR2 sequences are ENHRY and SYGVKD. The CDR3 has 14 amino acids.

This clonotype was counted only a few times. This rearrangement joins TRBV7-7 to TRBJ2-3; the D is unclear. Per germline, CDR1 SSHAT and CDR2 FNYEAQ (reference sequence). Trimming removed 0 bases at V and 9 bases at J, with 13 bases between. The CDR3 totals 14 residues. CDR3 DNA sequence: TGTGCCAGCAGCTTAGCCCATCGTGCTGGGACGCAGTATTTT. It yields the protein CASSLAHRAGTQYF.